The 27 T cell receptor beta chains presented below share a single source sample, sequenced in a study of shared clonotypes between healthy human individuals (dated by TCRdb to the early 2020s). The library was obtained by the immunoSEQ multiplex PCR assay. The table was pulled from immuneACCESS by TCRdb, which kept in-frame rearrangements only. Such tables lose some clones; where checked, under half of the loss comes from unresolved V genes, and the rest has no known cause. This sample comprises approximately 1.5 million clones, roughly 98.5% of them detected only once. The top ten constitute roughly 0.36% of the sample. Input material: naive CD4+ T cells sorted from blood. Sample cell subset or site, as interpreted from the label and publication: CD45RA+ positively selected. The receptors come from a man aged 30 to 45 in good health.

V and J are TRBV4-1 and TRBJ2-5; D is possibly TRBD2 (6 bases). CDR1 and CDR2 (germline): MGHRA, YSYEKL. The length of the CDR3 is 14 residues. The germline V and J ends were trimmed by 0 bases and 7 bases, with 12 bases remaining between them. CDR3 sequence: CASSQDGGSGTQYF. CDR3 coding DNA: TGCGCCAGCAGCCAAGATGGAGGGTCGGGGACCCAGTACTTC.

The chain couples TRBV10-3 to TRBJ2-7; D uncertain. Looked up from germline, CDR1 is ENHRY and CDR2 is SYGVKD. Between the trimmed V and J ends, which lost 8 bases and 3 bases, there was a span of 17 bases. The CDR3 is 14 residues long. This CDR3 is CAIGRQSVDYEQYF. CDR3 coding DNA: TGTGCCATCGGGCGGCAGTCCGTCGACTACGAGCAGTACTTC.

CDR3 region: CASSPARSKLFF. The CDR3, as DNA: TGTGCCAGCTCACCCGCCAGAAGTAAACTGTTTTTT. The chain recombines TRBV18 with TRBJ1-4; D unresolved. Germline V CDR1 and CDR2: KGHSH, LQKENI. This CDR3 is 12 amino acids long. V dropped 3 bases and J dropped 11 bases, with 10 bases sitting between them.

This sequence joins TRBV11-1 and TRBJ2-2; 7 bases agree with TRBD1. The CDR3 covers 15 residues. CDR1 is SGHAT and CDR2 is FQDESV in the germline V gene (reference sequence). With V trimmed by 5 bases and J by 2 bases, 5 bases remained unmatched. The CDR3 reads CASSRGTANTGELFF. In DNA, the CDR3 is TGTGCCAGCAGCCGTGGGACAGCAAACACCGGGGAGCTGTTTTTT.

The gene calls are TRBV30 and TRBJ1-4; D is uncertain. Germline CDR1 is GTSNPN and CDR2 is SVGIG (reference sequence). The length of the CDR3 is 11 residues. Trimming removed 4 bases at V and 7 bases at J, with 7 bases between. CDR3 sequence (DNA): TGTGCCTGGACGGGGAGTGAAAAACTGTTTTTT. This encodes CAWTGSEKLFF.

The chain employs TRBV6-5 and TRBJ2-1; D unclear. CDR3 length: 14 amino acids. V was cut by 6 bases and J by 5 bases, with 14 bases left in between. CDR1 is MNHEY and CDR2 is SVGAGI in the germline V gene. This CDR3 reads CASSPVGANNEQFF. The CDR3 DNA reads TGTGCCAGCAGCCCAGTGGGCGCGAACAATGAGCAGTTCTTC.

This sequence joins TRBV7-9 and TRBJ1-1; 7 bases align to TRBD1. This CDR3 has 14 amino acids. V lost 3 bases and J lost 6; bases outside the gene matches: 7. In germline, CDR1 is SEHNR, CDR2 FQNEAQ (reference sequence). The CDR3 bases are TGTGCCAGCAGCTTCAGAGACAGGGAACCTGAAGCTTTCTTT. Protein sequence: CASSFRDREPEAFF.

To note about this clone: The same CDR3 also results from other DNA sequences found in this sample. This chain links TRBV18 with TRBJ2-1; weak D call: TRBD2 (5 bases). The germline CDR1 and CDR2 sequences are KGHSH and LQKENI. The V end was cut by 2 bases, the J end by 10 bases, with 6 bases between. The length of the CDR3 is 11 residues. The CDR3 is CASSPEGEQFF. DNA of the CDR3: TGTGCCAGCTCACCAGAGGGAGAGCAGTTCTTC.

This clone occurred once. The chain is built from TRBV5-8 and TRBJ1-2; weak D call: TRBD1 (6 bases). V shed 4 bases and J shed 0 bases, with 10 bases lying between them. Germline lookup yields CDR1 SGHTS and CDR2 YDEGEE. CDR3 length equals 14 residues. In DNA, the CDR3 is TGTGCCAGCAGCGCCCGGACAGCTAACTATGGCTACACCTTC. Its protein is CASSARTANYGYTF.

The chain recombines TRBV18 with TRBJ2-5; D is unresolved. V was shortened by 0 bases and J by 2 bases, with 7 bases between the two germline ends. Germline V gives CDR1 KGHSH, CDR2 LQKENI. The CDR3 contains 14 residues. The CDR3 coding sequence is TGTGCCAGCTCACCACCCCCCGTGCAAGAGACCCAGTACTTC. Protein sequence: CASSPPPVQETQYF.

DNA for the CDR3: TGTGCCAGCTCACCCTCGATCGACAGGGTGGGAGATACGCAGTATTTT. Translated: CASSPSIDRVGDTQYF. This rearrangement joins TRBV18 to TRBJ2-3, with TRBD1 matching over 7 bases. The CDR3 covers 16 residues. Losses at the gene ends were 3 bases for V and 5 bases for J; bases not matched to a gene: 11. From germline, CDR1 is KGHSH and CDR2 LQKENI.

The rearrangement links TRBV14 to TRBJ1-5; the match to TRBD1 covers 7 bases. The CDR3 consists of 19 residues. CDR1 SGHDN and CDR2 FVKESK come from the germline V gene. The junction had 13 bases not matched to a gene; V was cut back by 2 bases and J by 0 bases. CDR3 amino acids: CASSQNRDRRFYSNQPQHF. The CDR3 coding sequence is TGTGCCAGCAGCCAAAATCGGGACAGAAGATTTTATAGCAATCAGCCCCAGCATTTT.

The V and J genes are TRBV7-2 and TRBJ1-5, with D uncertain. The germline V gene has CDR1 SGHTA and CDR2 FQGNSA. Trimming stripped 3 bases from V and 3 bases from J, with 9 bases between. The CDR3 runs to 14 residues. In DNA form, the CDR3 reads TGTGCCAGCAGCTTTTCAGAGTACAATCAGCCCCAGCATTTT. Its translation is CASSFSEYNQPQHF.

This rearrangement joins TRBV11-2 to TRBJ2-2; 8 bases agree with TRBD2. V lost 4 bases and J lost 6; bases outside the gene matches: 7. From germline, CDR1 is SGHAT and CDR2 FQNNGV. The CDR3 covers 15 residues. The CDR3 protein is CASSSVLAAAGELFF. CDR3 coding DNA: TGTGCCAGCAGCTCGGTACTAGCGGCCGCCGGGGAGCTGTTTTTT.

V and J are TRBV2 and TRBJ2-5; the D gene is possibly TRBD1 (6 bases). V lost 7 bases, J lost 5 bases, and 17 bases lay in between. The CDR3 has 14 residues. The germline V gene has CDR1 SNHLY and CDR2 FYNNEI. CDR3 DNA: TGTGCCAGCAACGCCCGACAGGTCGGCGAGACCCAGTACTTC. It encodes CASNARQVGETQYF.

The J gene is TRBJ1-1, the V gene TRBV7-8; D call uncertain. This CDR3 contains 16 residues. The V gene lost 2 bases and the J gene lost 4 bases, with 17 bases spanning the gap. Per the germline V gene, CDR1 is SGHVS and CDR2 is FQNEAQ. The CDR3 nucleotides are TGTGCCAGCAGCTTATTATTCGGGGATTTTGGCACTGAAGCTTTCTTT. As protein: CASSLLFGDFGTEAFF.

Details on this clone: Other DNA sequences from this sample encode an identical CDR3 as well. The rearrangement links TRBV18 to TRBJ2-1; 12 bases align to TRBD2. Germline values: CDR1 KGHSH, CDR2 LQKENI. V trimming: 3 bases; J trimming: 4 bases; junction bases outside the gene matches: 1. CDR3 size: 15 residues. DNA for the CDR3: TGTGCCAGCTCACCCGGGACTAGCGGGTACAATGAGCAGTTCTTC. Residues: CASSPGTSGYNEQFF. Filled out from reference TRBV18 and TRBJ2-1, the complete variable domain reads NAGVMQNPRHLVRRRGQEARLRCSPMKGHSHVYWYRQLPEEGLKFMVYLQKENIIDESGMPKERFSAEFPKEGPSILRIQQVVRGDSAAYFCASSPGTSGYNEQFFGPGTRLTVL.

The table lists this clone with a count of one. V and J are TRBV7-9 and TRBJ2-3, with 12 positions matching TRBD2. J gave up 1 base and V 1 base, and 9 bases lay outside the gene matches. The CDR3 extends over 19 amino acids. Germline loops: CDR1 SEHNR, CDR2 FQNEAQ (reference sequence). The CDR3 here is CASSLGLAGEYSGTDTQYF. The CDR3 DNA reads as TGTGCCAGCAGCTTAGGACTAGCGGGAGAGTACTCCGGCACAGATACGCAGTATTTT.

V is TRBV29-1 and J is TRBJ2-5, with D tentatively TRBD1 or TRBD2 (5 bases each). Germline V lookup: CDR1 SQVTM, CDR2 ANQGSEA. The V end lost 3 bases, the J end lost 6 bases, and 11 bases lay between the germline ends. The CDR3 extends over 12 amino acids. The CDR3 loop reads CSVERGVQTQYF. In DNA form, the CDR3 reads TGCAGCGTTGAGAGGGGCGTTCAGACCCAGTACTTC.

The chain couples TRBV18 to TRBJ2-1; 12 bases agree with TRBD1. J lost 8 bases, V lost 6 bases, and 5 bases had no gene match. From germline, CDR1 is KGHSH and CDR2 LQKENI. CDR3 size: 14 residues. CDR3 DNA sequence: TGTGCCAGCTCGGGACAGGGGGCAAGACATGAGCAGTTCTTC. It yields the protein CASSGQGARHEQFF.

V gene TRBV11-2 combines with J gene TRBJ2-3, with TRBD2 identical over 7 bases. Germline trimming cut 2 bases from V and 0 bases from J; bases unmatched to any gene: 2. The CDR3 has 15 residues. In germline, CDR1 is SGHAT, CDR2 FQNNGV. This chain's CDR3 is CASSLSGASTDTQYF. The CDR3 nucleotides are TGTGCCAGCAGCTTAAGCGGGGCGAGCACAGATACGCAGTATTTT.

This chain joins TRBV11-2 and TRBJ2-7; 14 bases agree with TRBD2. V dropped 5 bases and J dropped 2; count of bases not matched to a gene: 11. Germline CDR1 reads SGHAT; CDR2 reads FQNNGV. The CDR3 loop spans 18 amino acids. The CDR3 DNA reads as TGTGCCAGCAGCCTACGCTGGGGGACTAGCGGGAGAACCTACGAGCAGTACTTC. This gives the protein CASSLRWGTSGRTYEQYF.

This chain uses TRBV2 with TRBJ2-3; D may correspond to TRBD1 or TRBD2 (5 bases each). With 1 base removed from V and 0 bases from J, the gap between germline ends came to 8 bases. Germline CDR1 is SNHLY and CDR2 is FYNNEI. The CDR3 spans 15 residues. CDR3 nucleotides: TGTGCCAGCAGTGAAGAGGGGACGAGCACAGATACGCAGTATTTT. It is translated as CASSEEGTSTDTQYF. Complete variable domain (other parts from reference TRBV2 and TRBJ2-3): EPEVTQTPSHQVTQMGQEVILRCVPISNHLYFYWYRQILGQKVEFLVSFYNNEISEKSEIFDDQFSVERPDGSNFTLKIRSTKLEDSAMYFCASSEEGTSTDTQYFGPGTRLTVL.

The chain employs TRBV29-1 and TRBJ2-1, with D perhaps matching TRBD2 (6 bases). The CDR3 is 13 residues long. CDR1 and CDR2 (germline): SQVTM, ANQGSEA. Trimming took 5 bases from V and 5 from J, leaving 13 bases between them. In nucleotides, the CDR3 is TGCAGCGTTTCCCAAGGGAGGCACAATGAGCAGTTCTTC. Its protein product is CSVSQGRHNEQFF.

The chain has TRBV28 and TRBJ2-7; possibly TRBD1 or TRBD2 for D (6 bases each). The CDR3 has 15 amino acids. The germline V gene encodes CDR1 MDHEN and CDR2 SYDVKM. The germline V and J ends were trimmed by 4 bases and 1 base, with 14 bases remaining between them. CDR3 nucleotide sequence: TGTGCCAGCAGTTACGGGGGCGGGAAATCCTACGAGCAGTACTTC. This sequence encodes CASSYGGGKSYEQYF.

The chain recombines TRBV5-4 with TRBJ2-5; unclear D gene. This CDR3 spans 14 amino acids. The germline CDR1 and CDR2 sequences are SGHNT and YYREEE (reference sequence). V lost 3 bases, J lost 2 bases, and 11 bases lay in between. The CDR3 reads CASSSRRMQETQYF. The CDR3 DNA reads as TGTGCCAGCAGCTCCCGACGGATGCAAGAGACCCAGTACTTC. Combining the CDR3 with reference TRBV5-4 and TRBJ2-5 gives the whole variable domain ETGVTQSPTHLIKTRGQQVTLRCSSQSGHNTVSWYQQALGQGPQFIFQYYREEENGRGNFPPRFSGLQFPNYSSELNVNALELDDSALYLCASSSRRMQETQYFGPGTRLLVL.

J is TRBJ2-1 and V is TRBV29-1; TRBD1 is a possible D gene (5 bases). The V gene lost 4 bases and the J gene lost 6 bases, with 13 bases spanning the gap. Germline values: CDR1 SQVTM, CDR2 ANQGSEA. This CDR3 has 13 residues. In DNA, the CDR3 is TGCAGCGTTGTAGGGGATTGGGGCAATGAGCAGTTCTTC. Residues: CSVVGDWGNEQFF.